Following are 25 T cell receptor beta chains from one sample sequenced in a study of T cell responses to AZD1222 COVID-19 vaccine. Using immunoSEQ multiplex PCR, the repertoire was profiled, and TCRdb retains in-frame clones only, with some absent. The sample yields some 150,000 clones, more than 75% seen once. The sequencing used peripheral blood, collected on day 0 of AZD1222 vaccination. These receptors were obtained from an adult in good health.

The chain combines TRBV5-4 with TRBJ1-2; D is uncertain. The V and J ends lost 4 bases and 4 bases respectively, with 11 bases between them. The germline gives CDR1 SGHNT, CDR2 YYREEE (reference sequence). The CDR3 has 13 amino acids. Here the CDR3 reads CASSDDGVYGYTF. DNA for the CDR3: TGTGCCAGCAGCGATGACGGCGTCTATGGCTACACCTTC.

The chain uses TRBV4-1 and TRBJ1-2; the D is unclear. Germline loops: CDR1 MGHRA, CDR2 YSYEKL. This CDR3 region has 14 residues. Between the trimmed V and J ends, which lost 1 base and 4 bases, there was a span of 10 bases. The CDR3 DNA is TGCGCCAGCAGCCAAGCCGGGAGGGTCTATGGCTACACCTTC. It is translated as CASSQAGRVYGYTF.

V gene TRBV6-1 combines with J gene TRBJ2-7; 8 bases are a match to TRBD2. Per germline, CDR1 MNHNS and CDR2 SASEGT. After removal of 3 bases from V and 0 bases from J, the junction contained 4 bases not matched to a gene. This CDR3 has 15 amino acids. In nucleotides, the CDR3 is TGTGCCAGCAGTGATGTAGCGGGATTCTCCTACGAGCAGTACTTC. Amino acids: CASSDVAGFSYEQYF.

The rearrangement links TRBV4-2 to TRBJ2-1; 8 bases line up with TRBD2. The CDR3 has 16 amino acids. Looked up from germline, CDR1 is LGHNA and CDR2 is YNFKEQ. With V trimmed by 3 bases and J by 4 bases, 8 bases remained unmatched. The CDR3 spells CASSQESGSYYNEQFF. The CDR3 nucleotides are TGTGCCAGCAGCCAGGAGAGCGGGAGTTATTACAATGAGCAGTTCTTC.

The chain has TRBV5-1 and TRBJ1-3; D is undetermined. CDR3 length: 13 residues. Trimming cost V 0 bases and J 3 bases, with 4 bases left between them. Germline V gene lookup returns CDR1 SGHRS and CDR2 YFSETQ. The CDR3 here is CASSLEGGNTIYF. The CDR3 DNA sequence: TGCGCCAGCAGCTTGGAAGGTGGAAACACCATATATTTT.

This chain uses TRBV27 with TRBJ2-7; D perhaps matches TRBD2 (7 bases). The CDR3 is 17 residues long. Trimming took off 1 base at V and 3 bases at J, with 19 bases between the two ends. The V gene's germline CDR1 is MNHEY and CDR2 SMNVEV (reference sequence). CDR3 sequence (DNA): TGTGCCAGCAGTTTATATCCCCACAGGGAGGGAGACTACGAGCAGTACTTC. Translated: CASSLYPHREGDYEQYF.

V usage is TRBV11-2 and J usage is TRBJ2-7; 9 positions agree with TRBD1. The V and J ends lost 3 bases and 4 bases, in that order; junction bases with no gene match: 7. CDR3 length: 15 residues. CDR1 and CDR2 (germline): SGHAT, FQNNGV. The CDR3 region is CASSLAGTGTYEQYF. The CDR3 nucleotides are TGTGCCAGCAGCTTGGCCGGGACAGGGACGTACGAGCAGTACTTC.

This chain joins TRBV9 and TRBJ1-2; D unclear. V lost 0 bases and J 5 bases, leaving 8 bases between the germline ends. From germline, CDR1 is SGDLS and CDR2 YYNGEE. This CDR3 comprises 13 residues. This CDR3 is CASSVAGTYGYTF. The CDR3 nucleotides are TGTGCCAGCAGCGTAGCAGGAACGTATGGCTACACCTTC.

The chain couples TRBV7-2 to TRBJ2-1; 8 nucleotides agree with TRBD2. CDR1 and CDR2 from the germline V gene are SGHTA and FQGNSA. The CDR3 length is 15 residues. V dropped 2 bases and J dropped 7; count of bases not matched to a gene: 7. CDR3: CASSLRREARNEQFF. The CDR3 bases are TGTGCCAGCAGCTTACGGCGGGAGGCCCGGAATGAGCAGTTCTTC.

This clone was detected a few times. The chain couples TRBV4-1 to TRBJ2-2, with no clear D. Germline CDR1 MGHRA, CDR2 YSYEKL. The V gene lost 3 bases and the J gene lost 0 bases, with 14 bases spanning the gap. The length of the CDR3 is 17 residues. CDR3: CASSQGRLRTNTGELFF. CDR3 DNA sequence: TGCGCCAGCAGCCAGGGTAGGTTGCGGACGAACACCGGGGAGCTGTTTTTT.

The V and J genes are TRBV5-1 and TRBJ1-1, with unresolved D. V was trimmed by 0 bases and J by 1 base, leaving 7 bases between them. The CDR3 sequence is 14 residues long. The germline CDR1 and CDR2 sequences are SGHRS and YFSETQ. The CDR3 sequence: CASSLVGENTEAFF. CDR3 coding DNA: TGCGCCAGCAGCTTGGTTGGGGAGAACACTGAAGCTTTCTTT. The entire variable domain, with the rest obtained from reference TRBV5-1 and TRBJ1-1, is as follows: KAGVTQTPRYLIKTRGQQVTLSCSPISGHRSVSWYQQTPGQGLQFLFEYFSETQRNKGNFPGRFSGRQFSNSRSEMNVSTLELGDSALYLCASSLVGENTEAFFGQGTRLTVV.

The chain combines TRBV25-1 with TRBJ2-7; D perhaps matches TRBD1 (5 bases). CDR1 is MGHDK and CDR2 is SYGVNS in the germline V gene. This CDR3 spans 13 amino acids. V lost 4 bases to trimming and J lost 0 bases, with 7 bases between them. The CDR3 protein is CASSGQNSYEQYF. CDR3 sequence (DNA): TGTGCCAGCAGTGGACAGAACTCCTACGAGCAGTACTTC.

The CDR3 region has the DNA TGTGCCAGCAGCCCCAACACAGGGATCGGCTACACCTTC. It is translated as CASSPNTGIGYTF. The chain recombines TRBV6-6 with TRBJ1-2; weak D call: TRBD1 (6 bases). Germline CDR1 MNHNY, CDR2 SVGAGI (reference sequence). Trimming stripped 6 bases from V and 8 bases from J, with 16 bases between. This CDR3 has 13 residues.

The chain uses TRBV4-3 and TRBJ1-5; D not resolved. Trimming took 1 base from V and 7 from J, leaving 8 bases between them. The CDR3 spans 13 residues. Germline values: CDR1 LGHNA, CDR2 YSLEER. In DNA, the CDR3 is TGCGCCAGCAGCCAAGGTCGAGGGCAGCCCCAGCATTTT. Protein product: CASSQGRGQPQHF.

The gene calls are TRBV13 and TRBJ2-6, with 7 bases lining up with TRBD1. V was pared by 4 bases and J by 4 bases, with 16 bases of the junction left unmatched. CDR1 PRHDT and CDR2 FYEKMQ come from the germline V gene (reference sequence). The CDR3 extends over 19 amino acids. The CDR3 here is CASSSNDRDKGRGANVLTF. Here the CDR3 DNA reads TGTGCCAGCAGCTCCAACGACAGGGACAAAGGACGGGGGGCCAACGTCCTGACTTTC. The variable domain in full, completed from reference TRBV13 and TRBJ2-6, reads AAGVIQSPRHLIKEKRETATLKCYPIPRHDTVYWYQQGPGQDPQFLISFYEKMQSDKGSIPDRFSAQQFSDYHSELNMSSLELGDSALYFCASSSNDRDKGRGANVLTFGAGSRLTVL.

This clone was seen a handful of times. The rearrangement joins TRBV27 to TRBJ2-3, with D unresolved. Germline CDR1 and CDR2: MNHEY and SMNVEV (reference sequence). The V and J ends lost 2 bases and 2 bases respectively, with 8 bases between them. The CDR3 sequence is 14 residues long. The CDR3 reads CASSLILSTDTQYF. Written as DNA, the CDR3 is TGTGCCAGCAGTTTAATCCTGTCCACAGATACGCAGTATTTT.

This clone was seen a single time. CDR3 sequence: CASSLDFWAYGYTF. In DNA, the CDR3 is TGTGCCAGCAGCTTAGATTTTTGGGCCTATGGCTACACCTTC. The chain has TRBV7-2 and TRBJ1-2; D unclear. Trimming shortened V by 1 base and J by 4 bases, and 10 bases separated the two germline ends. The CDR3 loop spans 14 amino acids. Germline V gene lookup returns CDR1 SGHTA and CDR2 FQGNSA. Based on the CDR3 plus reference TRBV7-2 and TRBJ1-2, the full variable domain is GAGVSQSPSNKVTEKGKDVELRCDPISGHTALYWYRQSLGQGLEFLIYFQGNSAPDKSGLPSDRFSAERTGGSVSTLTIQRTQQEDSAVYLCASSLDFWAYGYTFGSGTRLTVV.

This clone was counted once. This CDR3 is CASSLGDYEQYF. The CDR3 DNA sequence: TGTGCCAGCAGCTTGGGAGATTACGAGCAGTACTTC. The rearrangement uses TRBV13 and TRBJ2-7; the D gene is possibly TRBD2 (5 bases). The CDR3 totals 12 residues. Trimming removed 3 bases from V and 4 bases from J, with 7 bases in between. The germline V gene has CDR1 PRHDT and CDR2 FYEKMQ (reference sequence).

The chain couples TRBV7-9 to TRBJ2-3; the match to TRBD2 covers 9 bases. Looked up from germline, CDR1 is SEHNR and CDR2 is FQNEAQ (reference sequence). J lost 1 base, V lost 5 bases, and 10 bases had no gene match. The CDR3 has 17 residues. The CDR3 nucleotides are TGTGCCAGCAGCCGAAAGAATAGCGGGAGCCGCACAGATACGCAGTATTTT. This encodes CASSRKNSGSRTDTQYF.

This clone was picked up one time. The rearrangement joins TRBV30 to TRBJ1-2; D is ambiguous. V was cut by 3 bases and J by 6 bases, with 14 bases left in between. CDR1 and CDR2 (germline): GTSNPN, SVGIG (reference sequence). This CDR3 contains 13 residues. CDR3 coding DNA: TGTGCCTGGAGCAAGAGGCCCCCGGATGGCTACACCTTC. Encoded protein: CAWSKRPPDGYTF.

The chain carries TRBV9 and TRBJ2-3; TRBD2 agrees at 11 bases. This CDR3 comprises 16 residues. V trimming: 4 bases; J trimming: 0 bases; junction bases outside the gene matches: 4. The germline V gene has CDR1 SGDLS and CDR2 YYNGEE. The CDR3 reads CASSHGTSGSTDTQYF. As DNA, the CDR3 is TGTGCCAGCAGCCATGGGACTAGCGGAAGCACAGATACGCAGTATTTT.

The rearrangement uses TRBV7-3 and TRBJ2-1; TRBD1 matches at 8 bases. The CDR3 totals 13 residues. Germline loops: CDR1 SGHTA, CDR2 FQGTGA. V lost 4 bases, J lost 8 bases, and 4 bases stayed unmatched. In nucleotides, the CDR3 is TGTGCCAGCAGCTGGACAGGGTTTGATGAGCAGTTCTTC. This gives the protein CASSWTGFDEQFF.

The genes are TRBV18 and TRBJ2-5; the D is unclear. Germline V gives CDR1 KGHSH, CDR2 LQKENI. The CDR3 runs 13 residues. V was pared by 2 bases and J by 0 bases, with 4 bases between. The CDR3 DNA sequence: TGTGCCAGCTCACCATTAGACCAAGAGACCCAGTACTTC. Translating it yields CASSPLDQETQYF.

The chain uses TRBV7-8 and TRBJ1-4; TRBD1 aligns across 9 bases. Germline CDR1 and CDR2: SGHVS and FQNEAQ. V gave up 5 bases and J gave up 8 bases; unmatched junction bases: 9. The CDR3 is 15 amino acids. The CDR3 nucleotides read TGTGCCAGCAGCCCCCTGGGACAGGGAGGGGAAAAACTGTTTTTT. This codes for CASSPLGQGGEKLFF.

V is TRBV18 and J is TRBJ2-2; 15 nucleotides agree with TRBD2. V lost 4 bases, J lost 0 bases, and 9 bases stayed unmatched. The CDR3 totals 20 residues. The germline gives CDR1 KGHSH, CDR2 LQKENI. The DNA for the CDR3 is TGTGCCAGCTCACTAAAAGCCGGACTAGCGGGAGGGTCGAACACCGGGGAGCTGTTTTTT. Its protein is CASSLKAGLAGGSNTGELFF.